This T cell receptor beta chain was profiled in a study of blood T cell repertoires in COVID-19. Across the whole study: Donors in the United States, Italy and Spain gave samples during acute or convalescent COVID-19. T cells, B-cell-depleted T cells, or PBMCs supplied cDNA or gDNA.

Under the authors' procedure: Cell counts per sample came from amplifying reference gene primers. Repertoires were generated with immunoSEQ multiplex PCR, while TCRdb's copy carries only in-frame clones and drops some. That table furnishes V, J and clone size, whereas the DNA furnished D and trimming. This repertoire shows 200,000 or so clones, about nine tenths found once; its top ten account for around 2.9%. The CDR3 loop spans 14 amino acids. V shed 8 bases and J 2 bases; nucleotides not matched to a gene: 7. In germline, CDR1 is WNHNN, CDR2 SYGVQD (reference sequence). The sequence derives from a woman aged 55-75 years with acute or convalescent COVID-19. The rearrangement uses TRBV10-1 and TRBJ2-7, with 9 bases that match TRBD1. Material for sequencing was peripheral blood. As DNA, the CDR3 is TGCGCCAGCGGCCGGACAGGGGCCCCCTACGAGCAGTACTTC. It specifies CASGRTGAPYEQYF.